This T cell receptor beta chain was obtained from a study of post-analysis software for immune sequencing data (dated by TCRdb to about 2015). About the investigation overall: Disease courses on record covered relapsing-remitting, secondary progressive and progressive-relapsing multiple sclerosis, though some patients had no subtype annotation. A subset of samples was prepared in parallel using single-end sample barcoding, then pooled and co-amplified after Illumina adapter ligation. Patient repertoires were compared against roughly 12 previously published healthy control repertoires from donors aged roughly 6 to 27 years.

Library preparation was by PCR. Sequencing was carried out with an Illumina HiSeq 2500. Unique molecular identifiers were incorporated into TCR beta cDNA libraries to reduce PCR and sequencing biases. Some 500,000 cDNA molecules were obtained per 1 to 10 million input T cells, so each molecule approximated one T cell. The patient libraries were prepared and sequenced with the same protocol used for the earlier healthy control dataset. Samples belonging to the same batch were prepared together, multiplexed and sequenced on a shared HiSeq lane. Concerning the study's data processing: MIGEC handled the raw barcoded reads, throwing out single-read molecular identifier groups before consensus assembly and CDR3 extraction. VDJtools was used for post-analysis of the clonotype tables, and diversity was normalized by down-sampling every dataset to the size of the smallest sample. In repertoire overlap clustering, CDR3 amino acid sequences, but not nucleotide sequences, were matched to correct batch-related cross-sample contamination. TCRdb reprocessed the public reads (quality trimming at Q25 with fastp, clone calling with MiXCR) and kept in-frame beta chains. Each CDR3 protein appears once, grouped with its most common genes and DNA. The V and J calls reflect TCRdb's pipeline rather than the authors' work. The sample table lists 820,000 or so distinct CDR3 sequences, under 70% of them with a count of one. Clones ranked in the top ten supply 4.6% of the sample.

Points the paper makes about the study in general: Significantly higher frequencies in patients than in controls were found for several TRBV segments, including TRBV5-6, TRBV5-1 and TRBV20-1. When samples were clustered directly using the F measure, samples prepared in the same batch co-clustered strongly, which prompted a batch-effect correction. Significantly lower normalized Chao1 diversity was found in multiple sclerosis patients than in controls, suggesting substantial peripheral T-cell clonal expansion. The control group was slightly older than the multiple sclerosis patient group.

To demonstrate the VDJtools post-analysis software, TCR beta repertoires were profiled from the peripheral blood of 10 to 15 young patients with multiple sclerosis. The multiple sclerosis patients were children and adolescents ranging in age from roughly 6 to 16 years. As for this clonotype: The antigen this receptor binds is unknown. No per-base quality is available; no much larger clone lies one base away.

According to the germline V gene, CDR1 reads SGHTA and CDR2 reads FQGNSA. V is cut back by 2 bases and J by 5 bases, with 7 bases in the junction unmatched. The CDR3 covers 16 residues, taking in both the cysteine and the phenylalanine. Only CDR3 DNA remains: 48 bases, in frame from the first base. The sample taken for sequencing was blood. This TCR came from a girl under 18 with multiple sclerosis. The rearrangement combines TRBV7-2 with TRBJ1-5, with 9 middle bases fitting TRBD1. The CDR3 sequence is CASSLSPGQGYQPQHF. The DNA sequence follows: TGTGCCAGCAGCTTAAGTCCCGGACAGGGGTATCAGCCCCAGCATTTT.